The 9 T cell receptor beta chains below were found in one sample sequenced in a study of cytomegalovirus exposure and HLA in healthy donors. PCR primers comprised 60 Vbeta and 13 Jbeta primers. Measured with immunoSEQ multiplex PCR; TCRdb has only the in-frame clones, and not every one. The profile shows 59,000 or so clones, over 75% of them singletons. Input material: PBMCs. All receptors derive from a female donor in good health and CMV-seronegative.

The CDR3 region has the DNA TGCAGCGCCTATACAGGGGGCACAGATACGCAGTATTTT. This encodes CSAYTGGTDTQYF. The chain employs TRBV29-1 and TRBJ2-3, with 7 bases aligning to TRBD1. This CDR3 spans 13 amino acids. From germline, CDR1 is SQVTM and CDR2 ANQGSEA. Germline trimming cut 7 bases from V and 1 base from J; bases unmatched to any gene: 5.

In its sample, this clone was seen a few times. Written as DNA, the CDR3 is TGTGCCAGCAGTGAAGGGACACCCTACGAGCAGTACTTC. It yields the protein CASSEGTPYEQYF. The rearrangement joins TRBV6-1 to TRBJ2-7, with D possibly TRBD1 on 5 matching bases. The CDR3 is made up of 13 amino acids. CDR1 is MNHNS and CDR2 is SASEGT in the germline V gene. The V gene lost 1 base and the J gene lost 2 bases, with 6 bases spanning the gap.

The chain has TRBV6-1 and TRBJ2-7, with 9 bases identical to TRBD1. In germline, CDR1 is MNHNS, CDR2 SASEGT. This CDR3 is 14 amino acids long. V lost 10 bases to trimming and J lost 6 bases; unmatched junction nucleotides: 13. The CDR3 sequence: CATTPGTGLGEQYF. In nucleotides, the CDR3 is TGTGCCACCACTCCAGGGACAGGGTTGGGCGAGCAGTACTTC.

This clone was recorded a few times. This chain uses TRBV6-1 with TRBJ1-5; 9 nucleotides agree with TRBD1. Germline lookup yields CDR1 MNHNS and CDR2 SASEGT. CDR3 length equals 15 residues. After removal of 5 bases from V and 6 bases from J, the junction contained 8 bases not matched to a gene. The CDR3 reads CASSSTGGAGQPQHF. CDR3 DNA: TGTGCCAGCAGTTCAACAGGGGGCGCGGGTCAGCCCCAGCATTTT.

The chain joins TRBV7-6 to TRBJ2-4; TRBD2 aligns across 7 bases. Per the germline V gene, CDR1 is SGHVS and CDR2 is FNYEAQ. V was clipped by 6 bases and J by 0 bases; unmatched bases: 8. CDR3 size: 16 residues. CDR3 sequence reads: CASSGGEGLAKNIQYF. Here the CDR3 DNA reads TGTGCCAGCAGTGGGGGGGAGGGCCTAGCCAAAAACATTCAGTACTTC.

This clone came up once. The V gene is TRBV5-1, the J gene TRBJ2-7; D gene uncertain. The CDR3 consists of 13 residues. Germline V gene data show CDR1 as SGHRS and CDR2 as YFSETQ. Trimming left V 4 bases short and J 3 bases short, with 11 bases between. CDR3 in DNA: TGCGCCAGCAGCCCCCGTCCAGACTACGAGCAGTACTTC. It translates to CASSPRPDYEQYF.

The genes are TRBV28 and TRBJ2-5, with D unresolved. The DNA end favors TRBJ2-7, so the J call may be wrong. This CDR3 comprises 14 residues. The germline V gene encodes CDR1 MDHEN and CDR2 SYDVKM. The CDR3 loop reads CASSLWGATYEQYF. The CDR3 DNA follows: TGTGCCAGCAGTTTATGGGGCGCAACCTACGAGCAGTACTTC.

The V call is TRBV4-3, the J call TRBJ1-2; 8 positions agree with TRBD1. There are 15 residues in the CDR3. J lost 2 bases, V lost 3 bases, and 5 bases had no gene match. Germline lookup yields CDR1 LGHNA and CDR2 YSLEER. The CDR3, as DNA: TGCGCCAGCAGCCAGGGACAGGCGGCGAACTATGGCTACACCTTC. This encodes CASSQGQAANYGYTF.

CDR3 in amino acids: CSVGPPMNTEAFF. CDR3 DNA sequence: TGCAGCGTTGGGCCTCCCATGAACACTGAAGCTTTCTTT. The V and J genes are TRBV29-1 and TRBJ1-1; no firm D call. The germline V and J ends were trimmed by 4 bases and 0 bases, with 9 bases remaining between them. Germline V CDR1 and CDR2: SQVTM, ANQGSEA. The CDR3 runs to 13 residues.